The clone carrying this T cell receptor beta chain was observed many times. Its antigen remains unidentified. Treatment of any kind had been given to no patient before thyroid surgery. The entry originates in a study of metastatic and nonmetastatic thyroid tumors. On the study more broadly: Patients with malignant and benign thyroid disease provided blood and tumor or nodule tissue, whose repertoires were compared.

The CDR3 loop spans 15 amino acids. Germline V gene sequence: CDR1 MNHNY, CDR2 SVGAGI (reference sequence). V trimming: 2 bases; J trimming: 0 bases; junction bases outside the gene matches: 0. TCRdb re-analyzed the PCR reads through MiXCR. The sample carries tens of thousands of clones, about 22% recorded once. The study's findings and limits: Reportedly, malignant thyroid tumors had significantly higher TCR beta diversity than benign nodules, in blood and tumor.

V and J are TRBV6-6 and TRBJ2-1, with 8 bases fitting TRBD2. This sequence was found in a male donor with papillary thyroid cancer or a benign thyroid nodule (not recorded which). Some clones in this sample may be carry-over from other donors' samples. The sample was blood. The CDR3 DNA reads as TGTGCCAGCAGTTACAGCGGGAGCTCCTACAATGAGCAGTTCTTC. This translates into CASSYSGSSYNEQFF.